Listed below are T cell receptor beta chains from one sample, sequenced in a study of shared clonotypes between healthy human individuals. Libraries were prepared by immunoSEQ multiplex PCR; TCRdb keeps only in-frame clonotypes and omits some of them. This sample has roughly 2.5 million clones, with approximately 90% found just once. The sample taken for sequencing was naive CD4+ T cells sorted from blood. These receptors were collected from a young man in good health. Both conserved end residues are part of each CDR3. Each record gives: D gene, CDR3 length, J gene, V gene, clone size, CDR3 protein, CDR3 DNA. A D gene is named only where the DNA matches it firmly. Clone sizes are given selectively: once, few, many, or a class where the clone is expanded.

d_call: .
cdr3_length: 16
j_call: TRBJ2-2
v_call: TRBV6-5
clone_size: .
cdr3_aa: CASSYSRGMGTGELFF
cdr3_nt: TGTGCCAGCAGTTACTCACGGGGTATGGGCACCGGGGAGCTGTTTTTT

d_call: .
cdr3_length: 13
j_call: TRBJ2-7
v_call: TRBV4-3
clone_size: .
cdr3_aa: CASSQDRGREQYF
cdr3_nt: TGCGCCAGCAGCCAGGACCGGGGCCGCGAGCAGTACTTC

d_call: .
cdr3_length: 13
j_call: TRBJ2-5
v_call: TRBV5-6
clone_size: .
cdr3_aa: CASSLAVQETQYF
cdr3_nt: TGTGCCAGCAGCTTGGCAGTCCAAGAGACCCAGTACTTC

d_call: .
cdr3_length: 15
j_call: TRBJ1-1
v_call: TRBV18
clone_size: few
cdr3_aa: CASSEVRLGGTEAFF
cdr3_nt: TGTGCCAGCTCCGAGGTGCGTCTTGGTGGCACTGAAGCTTTCTTT

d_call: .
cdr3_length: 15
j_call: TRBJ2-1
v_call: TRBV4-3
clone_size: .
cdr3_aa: CASSSLLLPYNEQFF
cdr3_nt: TGCGCCAGCAGCTCACTTCTGCTTCCCTACAATGAGCAGTTCTTC

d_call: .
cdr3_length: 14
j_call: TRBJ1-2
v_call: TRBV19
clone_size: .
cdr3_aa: CASWEGSKNYGYTF
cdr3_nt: TGTGCCAGTTGGGAAGGGTCTAAGAACTATGGCTACACCTTC

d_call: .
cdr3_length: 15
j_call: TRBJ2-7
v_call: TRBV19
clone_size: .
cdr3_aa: CASSEAGLGSYEQYF
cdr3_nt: TGTGCCAGTAGTGAGGCGGGCCTAGGATCCTACGAGCAGTACTTC

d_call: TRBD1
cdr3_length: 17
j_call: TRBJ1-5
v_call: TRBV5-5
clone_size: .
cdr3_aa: CASSLSVGTGGFQPQHF
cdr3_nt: TGTGCCAGCAGCTTGTCCGTTGGGACAGGGGGCTTTCAGCCCCAGCATTTT

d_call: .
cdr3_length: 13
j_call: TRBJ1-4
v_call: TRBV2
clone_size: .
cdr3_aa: CASIGTKNEKLFF
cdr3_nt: TGTGCCAGCATTGGGACAAAAAATGAAAAACTGTTTTTT

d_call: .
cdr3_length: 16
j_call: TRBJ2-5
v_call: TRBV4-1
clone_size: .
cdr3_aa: CASSQFPGPSGETQYF
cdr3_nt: TGCGCCAGCAGCCAATTTCCGGGCCCCTCGGGAGAGACCCAGTACTTC

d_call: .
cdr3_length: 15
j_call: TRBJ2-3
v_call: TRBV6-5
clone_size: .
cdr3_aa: CASGGGLGNTDTQYF
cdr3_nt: TGTGCCAGTGGAGGTGGGCTTGGAAACACAGATACGCAGTATTTT

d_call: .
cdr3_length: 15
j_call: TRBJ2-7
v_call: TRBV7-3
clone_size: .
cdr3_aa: CASSLAGTSSYEQYF
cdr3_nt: TGTGCCAGCAGCTTAGCAGGGACCAGCTCCTACGAGCAGTACTTC

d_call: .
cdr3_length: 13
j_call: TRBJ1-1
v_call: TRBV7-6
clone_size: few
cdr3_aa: CASSHLSGTEAFF
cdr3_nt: TGTGCCAGCAGCCACTTAAGTGGCACTGAAGCTTTCTTT

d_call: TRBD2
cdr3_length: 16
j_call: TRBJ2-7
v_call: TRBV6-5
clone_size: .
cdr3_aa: CASSYSGRAFRYEQYF
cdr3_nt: TGTGCCAGCAGTTACTCGGGGAGGGCCTTCCGCTACGAGCAGTACTTC

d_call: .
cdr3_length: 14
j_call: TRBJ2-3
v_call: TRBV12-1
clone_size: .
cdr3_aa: CAAKGLFWRDTQYF
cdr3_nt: TGTGCCGCGAAGGGACTATTCTGGAGGGATACGCAGTATTTT

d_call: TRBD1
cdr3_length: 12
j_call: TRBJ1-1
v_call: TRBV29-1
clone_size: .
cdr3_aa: CSVEKGAAEAFF
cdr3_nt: TGCAGCGTTGAAAAGGGGGCGGCTGAAGCTTTCTTT